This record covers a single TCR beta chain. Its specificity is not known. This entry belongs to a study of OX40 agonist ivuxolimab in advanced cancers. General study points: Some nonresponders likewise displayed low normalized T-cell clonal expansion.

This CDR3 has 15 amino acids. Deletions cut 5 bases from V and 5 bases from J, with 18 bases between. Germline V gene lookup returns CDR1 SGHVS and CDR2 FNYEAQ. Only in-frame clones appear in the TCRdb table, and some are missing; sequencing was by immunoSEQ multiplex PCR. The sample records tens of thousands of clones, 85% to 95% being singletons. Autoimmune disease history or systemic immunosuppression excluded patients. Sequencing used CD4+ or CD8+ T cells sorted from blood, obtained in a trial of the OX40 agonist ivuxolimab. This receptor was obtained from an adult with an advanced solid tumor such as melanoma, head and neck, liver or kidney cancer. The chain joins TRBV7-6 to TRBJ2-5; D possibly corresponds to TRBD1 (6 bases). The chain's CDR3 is CASSPDSGARETQYF. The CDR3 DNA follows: TGTGCCAGCAGCCCGGACAGCGGTGCGCGTGAGACCCAGTACTTC.